These 26 T cell receptor beta chains originate from one sample sequenced in a study of regulatory T cells in long-lasting Graves disease. Sequencing libraries for TCR beta were prepared with iRepertoire HTBI primers and Arm-PCR of CDR3 regions. Each CDR3 protein gets one entry after TCRdb re-called the multiplex PCR reads with MiXCR. The table shows about 520,000 distinct CDR3 sequences, with around 12% occurring only once. Time point indicated: newly diagnosed GD, antithyroid drugs for less than 3 months. Generation of the TCR library employed RNA extracted from PBMCs. A further study also used this sample, focusing on T cells in Graves' hyperthyroidism and ophthalmopathy.

This material consisted of peripheral blood mononuclear cells (PBMCs), taken at new diagnosis, from a patient treated with antithyroid drugs. These receptors came from a woman in her thirties with Graves disease.

The rearrangement links TRBV7-9 to TRBJ2-3; D may be TRBD1 (6 bases). The CDR3 totals 13 residues. Trimming pared 3 bases from V and 9 bases from J, leaving 13 bases between. CDR1 and CDR2 from the germline V gene are SEHNR and FQNEAQ (reference sequence). CDR3 sequence reads: CASSLDSPGTQYF. CDR3 nucleotides: TGTGCCAGCAGCTTGGACAGTCCGGGGACGCAGTATTTT.

Ten or more counts support this clonotype. The CDR3 DNA is TGTGCCAGCAGCCGTACGGGAGGGCCAACAGATACGCAGTATTTT. Translating it yields CASSRTGGPTDTQYF. The chain uses TRBV2 and TRBJ2-3, with 8 bases matching TRBD2. Germline values: CDR1 SNHLY, CDR2 FYNNEI. This CDR3 contains 15 residues. Losses at the gene ends were 6 bases for V and 3 bases for J; bases not matched to a gene: 8. The full variable domain, rest sourced from reference TRBV2 and TRBJ2-3, is EPEVTQTPSHQVTQMGQEVILRCVPISNHLYFYWYRQILGQKVEFLVSFYNNEISEKSEIFDDQFSVERPDGSNFTLKIRSTKLEDSAMYFCASSRTGGPTDTQYFGPGTRLTVL.

This clonotype was picked up a small number of times. This chain links TRBV20-1 with TRBJ1-4, with D unresolved. The CDR3 is 13 amino acids. In germline, CDR1 is DFQATT, CDR2 SNEGSKA (reference sequence). V was pared by 3 bases and J by 7 bases, with 12 bases between. The CDR3 coding sequence is TGCAGTGCTAGGCCAAGGTCGCCTGAAAAACTGTTTTTT. This encodes CSARPRSPEKLFF.

This clonotype occurred a few times. V and J are TRBV6-1 and TRBJ1-5; perhaps TRBD1 as D (5 bases). CDR1 MNHNS and CDR2 SASEGT come from the germline V gene. V lost 6 bases and J lost 3, with 15 bases in between. The CDR3 extends over 15 amino acids. CDR3 coding DNA: TGTGCCAGCAGGGTCCGGAGGGGACCCAATCAGCCCCAGCATTTT. This codes for CASRVRRGPNQPQHF.

The chain recombines TRBV15 with TRBJ1-2, with 7 bases lining up with TRBD1. This CDR3 spans 14 amino acids. V trimming: 5 bases; J trimming: 2 bases; junction bases outside the gene matches: 5. The germline CDR1 and CDR2 sequences are LNHNV and YYDKDF (reference sequence). The CDR3 DNA reads TGTGCCACCAGCGAAATGGGACAGAACTATGGCTACACCTTC. Amino acids: CATSEMGQNYGYTF.

Many counts were recorded for this clonotype. This chain connects TRBV2 to TRBJ1-4; TRBD1 agrees at 9 bases. J lost 5 bases, V lost 2 bases, and 3 bases had no gene match. CDR3 size: 15 residues. Germline V gives CDR1 SNHLY, CDR2 FYNNEI. The chain's CDR3 is CASSEPTGGNEKLFF. CDR3 nucleotides: TGTGCCAGCAGTGAACCGACAGGGGGGAATGAAAAACTGTTTTTT.

There are a few counts of this clonotype. The chain combines TRBV29-1 with TRBJ2-3; D may be TRBD1 or TRBD2 (5 bases each). The CDR3 extends over 13 amino acids. Trimming took off 6 bases at V and 0 bases at J, with 10 bases between the two ends. Germline V gene sequence: CDR1 SQVTM, CDR2 ANQGSEA. The CDR3, as DNA: TGCAGCGTAGACCGGGACAGCACAGATACGCAGTATTTT. The encoded protein is CSVDRDSTDTQYF.

This clonotype was detected many times. The chain links TRBV28 to TRBJ2-3; 9 positions match TRBD2. This CDR3 region has 15 residues. With V trimmed by 4 bases and J by 4 bases, 6 bases remained unmatched. Germline CDR1 and CDR2: MDHEN and SYDVKM. CDR3 amino acids: CASSSLSGRSDTQYF. CDR3 nucleotide sequence: TGTGCCAGCAGTTCCCTTAGCGGGAGATCAGATACGCAGTATTTT.

The sample holds many counts of this clonotype. V gene TRBV28 combines with J gene TRBJ2-6, with D perhaps given as TRBD1 or TRBD2 (5 bases each). CDR3 length: 17 residues. Germline CDR1 MDHEN, CDR2 SYDVKM. V lost 4 bases and J 4 bases, leaving 17 bases between the germline ends. CDR3 in DNA: TGTGCCAGCAGTTCAGGGACCTCCTCCTACGGGGCCAACGTCCTGACTTTC. Translation gives CASSSGTSSYGANVLTF.

This clonotype was observed a few times. The chain combines TRBV6-5 with TRBJ2-1; tentatively, D is TRBD2 (6 bases). V lost 2 bases to trimming and J lost 5 bases, with 10 bases between them. Looked up from germline, CDR1 is MNHEY and CDR2 is SVGAGI. The CDR3 totals 14 residues. Here the CDR3 reads CASSYNPGDNEQFF. The CDR3 bases are TGTGCCAGCAGTTACAACCCGGGGGACAATGAGCAGTTCTTC.

This clonotype turned up a few times. The chain uses TRBV11-2 and TRBJ2-5; 7 nucleotides align to TRBD1. Germline loops: CDR1 SGHAT, CDR2 FQNNGV. V trimming: 3 bases; J trimming: 2 bases; junction bases outside the gene matches: 9. The CDR3 totals 16 residues. Here the CDR3 DNA reads TGTGCCAGCAGCTTCATTACAGGGGCCCCACAAGAGACCCAGTACTTC. Its translation is CASSFITGAPQETQYF.

This clonotype was observed many times. The chain couples TRBV19 to TRBJ1-1, with D maybe TRBD1 (5 bases). The V gene lost 2 bases and the J gene lost 5 bases, with 18 bases spanning the gap. CDR3 length: 16 amino acids. Per the germline V gene, CDR1 is LNHDA and CDR2 is SQIVND (reference sequence). The CDR3 loop reads CASSIRGRSWETEAFF. The DNA of the CDR3 is TGTGCCAGTAGTATAAGGGGCAGGTCCTGGGAAACTGAAGCTTTCTTT.

This clonotype was seen repeatedly, ten times or more. This CDR3 reads CASSDERERETQYF. Here the CDR3 DNA reads TGTGCCAGCAGTGACGAGCGGGAGAGAGAGACCCAGTACTTC. The chain combines TRBV2 with TRBJ2-5; TRBD2 agrees at 8 bases. V lost 3 bases and J lost 4; bases outside the gene matches: 4. There are 14 residues in the CDR3. Per the germline V gene, CDR1 is SNHLY and CDR2 is FYNNEI.

This clonotype turned up a few times. J is TRBJ1-2 and V is TRBV5-1; D perhaps matches TRBD1 (6 bases). The germline CDR1 and CDR2 sequences are SGHRS and YFSETQ. CDR3 length equals 13 residues. V lost 5 bases to trimming and J lost 6 bases, with 14 bases between them. This CDR3 reads CASSRDRIDGYTF. The DNA for the CDR3 is TGCGCCAGCAGTCGTGACAGGATCGATGGCTACACCTTC.

The chain's CDR3 is CASSLPSGQETQYF. CDR3 nucleotide sequence: TGTGCCAGCAGCTTGCCCAGCGGGCAAGAGACCCAGTACTTC. This chain uses TRBV5-6 with TRBJ2-5, with D tentatively TRBD2 (6 bases). Trimming took 1 base from V and 2 from J, leaving 9 bases between them. Germline values: CDR1 SGHDT, CDR2 YYEEEE. The CDR3 spans 14 residues.

This clonotype was seen repeatedly, ten times or more. This chain links TRBV29-1 with TRBJ2-1; the match to TRBD1 covers 9 bases. The CDR3 extends over 14 amino acids. Germline assignment: CDR1 SQVTM and CDR2 ANQGSEA. With 6 bases clipped from V and 0 bases from J, the junction kept 3 bases outside the gene matches. The CDR3 loop reads CSVMTGGSYNEQFF. The CDR3 DNA reads as TGCAGCGTAATGACAGGGGGCTCCTACAATGAGCAGTTCTTC.

This clonotype occurred many times. This chain uses TRBV2 with TRBJ2-6; TRBD1 aligns across 9 bases. The CDR3 sequence is 14 residues long. Germline V lookup: CDR1 SNHLY, CDR2 FYNNEI. Unmatched junction bases numbered 8, after V lost 6 bases and J lost 11 bases. CDR3 residues: CASSEDRGLHVLTF. The CDR3 DNA reads as TGTGCCAGCAGCGAGGACAGGGGTTTACACGTCCTGACTTTC. The whole variable domain, remainder taken from reference TRBV2 and TRBJ2-6, is EPEVTQTPSHQVTQMGQEVILRCVPISNHLYFYWYRQILGQKVEFLVSFYNNEISEKSEIFDDQFSVERPDGSNFTLKIRSTKLEDSAMYFCASSEDRGLHVLTFGAGSRLTVL.

This clonotype occurred many times. The chain joins TRBV9 to TRBJ1-1, with 7 bases matching TRBD1. This CDR3 comprises 14 residues. V shed 6 bases and J 1 base; nucleotides not matched to a gene: 6. Germline CDR1 and CDR2: SGDLS and YYNGEE. The CDR3 here is CASTTGAGNTEAFF. The CDR3 nucleotides are TGTGCCAGCACCACAGGGGCCGGGAACACTGAAGCTTTCTTT.

This clonotype appeared many times. The rearrangement joins TRBV30 to TRBJ2-1; 9 nucleotides line up with TRBD2. J was trimmed by 7 bases and V by 0 bases; bases with no gene match: 4. CDR1 and CDR2 from the germline V gene are GTSNPN and SVGIG (reference sequence). This CDR3 has 14 residues. CDR3 DNA: TGTGCCTGGAGTGTAAAGGCGGGAGGGAATGAGCAGTTCTTC. This translates into CAWSVKAGGNEQFF.

This clonotype has a count of ten or more. The chain employs TRBV20-1 and TRBJ2-7; TRBD1 agrees at 8 bases. The V segment lost 3 bases and the J segment 3 bases; nucleotides outside the gene matches: 7. Germline CDR1 reads DFQATT; CDR2 reads SNEGSKA (reference sequence). CDR3 length: 14 residues. CDR3 sequence (DNA): TGCAGTGCTAGTGGGGACAGGACCCGCTACGAGCAGTACTTC. Translated, it gives CSASGDRTRYEQYF.

This clonotype has ten or more counts. The V call is TRBV20-1, the J call TRBJ1-2; maybe TRBD1 (5 bases). This CDR3 contains 17 residues. The germline V gene encodes CDR1 DFQATT and CDR2 SNEGSKA (reference sequence). Deletions cut 0 bases from V and 4 bases from J, with 21 bases between. CDR3 loop: CSAREGLPGATIYGYTF. CDR3 nucleotides: TGCAGTGCTAGAGAGGGACTGCCAGGTGCGACTATCTATGGCTACACCTTC.

The chain combines TRBV19 with TRBJ2-1; D uncertain. CDR3 length equals 14 residues. Germline V lookup: CDR1 LNHDA, CDR2 SQIVND (reference sequence). Trimming left V 9 bases short and J 12 bases short, with 24 bases between. CDR3 sequence (DNA): TGTGCCAGCACCACGGGCGACCTATCTCCATGGCAGTTCTTC. Translating gives CASTTGDLSPWQFF. Complete variable domain (other parts from reference TRBV19 and TRBJ2-1): DGGITQSPKYLFRKEGQNVTLSCEQNLNHDAMYWYRQDPGQGLRLIYYSQIVNDFQKGDIAEGYSVSREKKESFPLTVTSAQKNPTAFYLCASTTGDLSPWQFFGPGTRLTVL.

A few counts support this clonotype. Written as DNA, the CDR3 is TGCGCCAGCAGCCAAGAAGGAGGGGTAGCAGGAACCGGGGAGCTGTTTTTT. Encoded protein: CASSQEGGVAGTGELFF. The chain employs TRBV4-3 and TRBJ2-2; D may be TRBD2 (6 bases). Germline CDR1 LGHNA, CDR2 YSLEER. The CDR3 runs 17 residues. V lost 0 bases and J lost 5, with 16 bases in between.

Ten or more counts support this clonotype. The V and J genes are TRBV11-2 and TRBJ1-5; maybe TRBD1 (5 bases). Trimming removed 6 bases at V and 7 bases at J, with 13 bases between. The CDR3 loop spans 13 amino acids. The germline gives CDR1 SGHAT, CDR2 FQNNGV. Here the CDR3 DNA reads TGTGCCAGCAGGAGGGGAGTAAACCAGCCCCAGCATTTT. Encoded protein: CASRRGVNQPQHF. Together with reference TRBV11-2 and TRBJ1-5, the CDR3 gives the full variable domain: EAGVAQSPRYKIIEKRQSVAFWCNPISGHATLYWYQQILGQGPKLLIQFQNNGVVDDSQLPKDRFSAERLKGVDSTLKIQPAKLEDSAVYLCASRRGVNQPQHFGDGTRLSIL.

This clonotype was detected many times. The chain has TRBV28 and TRBJ1-6; TRBD1 matches 9 bases. J gave up 7 bases and V 4 bases, and 5 bases lay outside the gene matches. Germline assignment: CDR1 MDHEN and CDR2 SYDVKM. The CDR3 consists of 15 residues. Written as DNA, the CDR3 is TGTGCCAGCAGTTCCGTGGACAGGGGAAATTCACCCCTCCACTTT. This translates into CASSSVDRGNSPLHF.

This clonotype was picked up a small number of times. V usage is TRBV29-1 and J usage is TRBJ2-7; weak D call: TRBD1 (5 bases). CDR1 and CDR2 (germline): SQVTM, ANQGSEA. The CDR3 has 13 residues. V was pared by 5 bases and J by 5 bases, with 16 bases between. CDR3 in amino acids: CSVRRQGRDEQYF. DNA of the CDR3: TGCAGCGTTCGTCGCCAGGGCCGCGACGAGCAGTACTTC.